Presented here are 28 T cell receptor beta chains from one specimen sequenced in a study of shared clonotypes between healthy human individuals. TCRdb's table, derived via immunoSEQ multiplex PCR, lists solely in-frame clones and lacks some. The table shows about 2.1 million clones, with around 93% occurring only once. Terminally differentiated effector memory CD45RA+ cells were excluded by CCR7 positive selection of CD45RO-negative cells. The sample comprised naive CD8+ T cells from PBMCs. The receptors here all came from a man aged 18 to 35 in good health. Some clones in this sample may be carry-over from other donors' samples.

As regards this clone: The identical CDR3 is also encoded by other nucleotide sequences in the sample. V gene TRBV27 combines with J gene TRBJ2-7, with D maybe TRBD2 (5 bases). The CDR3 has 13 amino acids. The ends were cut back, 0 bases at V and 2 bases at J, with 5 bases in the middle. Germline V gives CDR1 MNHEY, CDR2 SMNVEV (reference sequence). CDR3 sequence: CASSLSGAYEQYF. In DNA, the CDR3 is TGTGCCAGCAGTTTATCCGGGGCCTACGAGCAGTACTTC.

The CDR3 nucleotides are TGCGCCAGCAGCCAGTACGCTAGCGGAGGGGGGGAGCAGTTCTTC. It is translated as CASSQYASGGGEQFF. The chain carries TRBV4-1 and TRBJ2-1; tentatively, D is TRBD2 (7 bases). Trimming removed 3 bases from V and 10 bases from J, with 19 bases in between. The germline V gene encodes CDR1 MGHRA and CDR2 YSYEKL. The CDR3 contains 15 residues.

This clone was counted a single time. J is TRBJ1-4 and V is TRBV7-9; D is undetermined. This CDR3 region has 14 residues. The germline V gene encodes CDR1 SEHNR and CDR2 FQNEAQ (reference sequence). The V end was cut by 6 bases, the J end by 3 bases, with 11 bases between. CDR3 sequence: CASRKQLPNEKLFF. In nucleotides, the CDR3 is TGTGCCAGCAGAAAACAGCTTCCTAATGAAAAACTGTTTTTT.

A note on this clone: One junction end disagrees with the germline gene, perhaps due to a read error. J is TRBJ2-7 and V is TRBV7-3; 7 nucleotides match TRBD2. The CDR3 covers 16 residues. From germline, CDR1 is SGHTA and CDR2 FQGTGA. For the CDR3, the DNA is TGTGCCAGCAGGTTAAAGGTCAGCGGGGACTCCTACGAGCAGTACTTC. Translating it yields CASRLKVSGDSYEQYF. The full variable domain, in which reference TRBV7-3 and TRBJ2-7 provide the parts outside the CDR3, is GAGVSQTPSNKVTEKGKYVELRCDPISGHTALYWYRQSLGQGPEFLIYFQGTGAADDSGLPNDRFFAVRPEGSVSTLKIQRTERGDSAVYLCASRLKVSGDSYEQYFGPGTRLTVT.

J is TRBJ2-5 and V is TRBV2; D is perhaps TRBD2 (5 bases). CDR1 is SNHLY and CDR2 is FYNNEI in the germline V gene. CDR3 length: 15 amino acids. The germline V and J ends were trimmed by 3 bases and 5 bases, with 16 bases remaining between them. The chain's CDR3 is CASSEGATTPETQYF. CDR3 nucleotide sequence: TGTGCCAGCAGTGAGGGAGCGACAACCCCCGAGACCCAGTACTTC.

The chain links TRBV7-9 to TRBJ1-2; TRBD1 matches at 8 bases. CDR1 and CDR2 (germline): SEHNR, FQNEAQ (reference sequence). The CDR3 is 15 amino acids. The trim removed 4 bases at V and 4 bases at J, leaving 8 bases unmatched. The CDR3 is CASSYDRGFGYGYTF. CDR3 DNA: TGTGCCAGCAGCTACGACAGGGGATTCGGCTATGGCTACACCTTC.

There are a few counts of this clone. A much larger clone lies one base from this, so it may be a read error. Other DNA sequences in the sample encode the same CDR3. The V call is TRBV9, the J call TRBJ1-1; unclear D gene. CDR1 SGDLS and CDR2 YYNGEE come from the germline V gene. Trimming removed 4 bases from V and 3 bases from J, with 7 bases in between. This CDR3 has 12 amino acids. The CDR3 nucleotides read TGTGCCAGCAGCCTCGGGGACACTGAAGCTTTCTTT. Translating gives CASSLGDTEAFF. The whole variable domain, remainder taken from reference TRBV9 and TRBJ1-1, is DSGVTQTPKHLITATGQRVTLRCSPRSGDLSVYWYQQSLDQGLQFLIQYYNGEERAKGNILERFSAQQFPDLHSELNLSSLELGDSALYFCASSLGDTEAFFGQGTRLTVV.

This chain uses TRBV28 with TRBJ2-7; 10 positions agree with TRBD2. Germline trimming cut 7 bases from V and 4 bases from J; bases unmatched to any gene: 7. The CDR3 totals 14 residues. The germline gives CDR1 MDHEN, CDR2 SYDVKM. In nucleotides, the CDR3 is TGTGCCAGCACCTCCGGACTAGCGGATTACGAGCAGTACTTC. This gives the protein CASTSGLADYEQYF.

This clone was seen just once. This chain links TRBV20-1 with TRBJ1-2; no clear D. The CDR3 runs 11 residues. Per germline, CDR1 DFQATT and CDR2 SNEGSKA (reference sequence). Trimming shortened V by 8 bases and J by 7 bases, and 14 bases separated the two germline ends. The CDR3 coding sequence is TGCAGTCGGGAGGAACTGGCTGGCTACACCTTC. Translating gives CSREELAGYTF.

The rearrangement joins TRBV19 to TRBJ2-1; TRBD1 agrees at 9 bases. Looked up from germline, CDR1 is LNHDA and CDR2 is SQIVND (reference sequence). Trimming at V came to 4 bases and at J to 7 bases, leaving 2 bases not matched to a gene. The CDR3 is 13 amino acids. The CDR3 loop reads CASSNRGLNEQFF. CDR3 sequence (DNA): TGTGCCAGTAGTAACAGGGGGCTGAATGAGCAGTTCTTC.

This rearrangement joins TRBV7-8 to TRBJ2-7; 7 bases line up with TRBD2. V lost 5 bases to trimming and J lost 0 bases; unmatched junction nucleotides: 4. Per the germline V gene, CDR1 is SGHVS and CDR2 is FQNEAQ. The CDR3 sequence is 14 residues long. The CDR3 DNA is TGTGCCAGCAGCGGGGGACTACTCTCCTACGAGCAGTACTTC. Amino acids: CASSGGLLSYEQYF.

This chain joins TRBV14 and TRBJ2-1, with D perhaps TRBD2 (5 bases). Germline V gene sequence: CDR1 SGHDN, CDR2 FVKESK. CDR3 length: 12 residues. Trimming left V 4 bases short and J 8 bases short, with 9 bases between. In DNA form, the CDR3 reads TGTGCCAGCAGCCCCACTAGGCATGAGCAGTTCTTC. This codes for CASSPTRHEQFF.

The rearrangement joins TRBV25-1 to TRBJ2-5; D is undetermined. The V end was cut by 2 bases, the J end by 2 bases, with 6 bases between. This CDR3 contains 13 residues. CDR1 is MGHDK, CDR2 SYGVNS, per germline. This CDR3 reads CASSEGSQETQYF. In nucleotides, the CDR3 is TGTGCCAGCAGTGAAGGAAGTCAAGAGACCCAGTACTTC.

The CDR3 region is CATSRVGGADGEQYF. CDR3 nucleotide sequence: TGTGCCACCAGCAGGGTGGGGGGCGCCGATGGCGAGCAGTACTTC. This chain joins TRBV15 and TRBJ2-7; D may be TRBD1 or TRBD2 (6 bases each). The CDR3 contains 15 residues. Germline V CDR1 and CDR2: LNHNV, YYDKDF (reference sequence). With 3 bases removed from V and 6 bases from J, the gap between germline ends came to 18 bases.

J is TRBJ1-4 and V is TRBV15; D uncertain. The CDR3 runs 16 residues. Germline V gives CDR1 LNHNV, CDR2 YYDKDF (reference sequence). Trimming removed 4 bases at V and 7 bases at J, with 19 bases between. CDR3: CATSTRASLSTEKLFF. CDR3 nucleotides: TGTGCCACCAGCACGCGAGCGTCTCTCTCTACTGAAAAACTGTTTTTT. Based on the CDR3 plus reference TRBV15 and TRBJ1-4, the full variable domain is DAMVIQNPRYQVTQFGKPVTLSCSQTLNHNVMYWYQQKSSQAPKLLFHYYDKDFNNEADTPDNFQSRRPNTSFCFLDIRSPGLGDTAMYLCATSTRASLSTEKLFFGSGTQLSVL.

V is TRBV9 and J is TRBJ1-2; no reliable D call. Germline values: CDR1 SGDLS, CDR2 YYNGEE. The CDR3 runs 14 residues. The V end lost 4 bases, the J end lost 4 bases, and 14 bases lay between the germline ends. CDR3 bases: TGTGCCAGCAGCCCCGGGCACCCGGTCTATGGCTACACCTTC. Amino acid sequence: CASSPGHPVYGYTF. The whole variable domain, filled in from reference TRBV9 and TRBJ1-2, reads DSGVTQTPKHLITATGQRVTLRCSPRSGDLSVYWYQQSLDQGLQFLIQYYNGEERAKGNILERFSAQQFPDLHSELNLSSLELGDSALYFCASSPGHPVYGYTFGSGTRLTVV.

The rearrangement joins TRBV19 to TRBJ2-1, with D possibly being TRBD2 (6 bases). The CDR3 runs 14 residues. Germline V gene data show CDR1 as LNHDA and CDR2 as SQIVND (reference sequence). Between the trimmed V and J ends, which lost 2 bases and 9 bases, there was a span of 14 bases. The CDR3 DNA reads TGTGCCAGTAGTATATCAGCGGGCTTCAGTGAGCAGTTCTTC. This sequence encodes CASSISAGFSEQFF. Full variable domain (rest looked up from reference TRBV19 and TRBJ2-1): DGGITQSPKYLFRKEGQNVTLSCEQNLNHDAMYWYRQDPGQGLRLIYYSQIVNDFQKGDIAEGYSVSREKKESFPLTVTSAQKNPTAFYLCASSISAGFSEQFFGPGTRLTVL.

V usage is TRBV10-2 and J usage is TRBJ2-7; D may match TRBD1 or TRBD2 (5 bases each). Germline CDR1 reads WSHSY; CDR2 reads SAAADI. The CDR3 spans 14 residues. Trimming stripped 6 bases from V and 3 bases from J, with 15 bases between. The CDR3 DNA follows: TGCGCCAGCAGCCCCAGGGCGGGTTACTACGAGCAGTACTTC. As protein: CASSPRAGYYEQYF.

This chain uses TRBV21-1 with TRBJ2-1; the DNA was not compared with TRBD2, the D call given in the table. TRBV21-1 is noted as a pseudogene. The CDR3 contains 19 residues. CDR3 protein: CASSIRTSGSSSSYNEQFF. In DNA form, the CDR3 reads TGTGCCAGCAGCATCCGGACTAGCGGGAGTTCAAGCTCCTACAATGAGCAGTTCTTC.

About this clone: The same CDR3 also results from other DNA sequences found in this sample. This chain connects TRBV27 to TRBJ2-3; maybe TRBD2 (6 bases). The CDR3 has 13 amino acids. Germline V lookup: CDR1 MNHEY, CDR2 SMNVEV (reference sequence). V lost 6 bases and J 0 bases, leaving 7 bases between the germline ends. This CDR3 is CASRLASTDTQYF. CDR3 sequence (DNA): TGTGCCAGCAGACTAGCAAGCACAGATACGCAGTATTTT.

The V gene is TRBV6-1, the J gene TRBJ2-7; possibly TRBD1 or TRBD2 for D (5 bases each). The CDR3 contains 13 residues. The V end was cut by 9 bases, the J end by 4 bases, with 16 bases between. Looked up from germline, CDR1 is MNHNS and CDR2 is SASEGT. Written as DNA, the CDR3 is TGTGCCAGTCCGGGACGGGAAACGTACGAGCAGTACTTC. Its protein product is CASPGRETYEQYF.

Written as DNA, the CDR3 is TGCGCCAGCAGCTTGGACCGGTTGGCCTACAATGAGCAGTTCTTC. Amino acid sequence: CASSLDRLAYNEQFF. The V gene is TRBV5-1, the J gene TRBJ2-1; no reliable D call. The germline V and J ends were trimmed by 0 bases and 2 bases, with 9 bases remaining between them. Germline V gives CDR1 SGHRS, CDR2 YFSETQ. The CDR3 consists of 15 residues.

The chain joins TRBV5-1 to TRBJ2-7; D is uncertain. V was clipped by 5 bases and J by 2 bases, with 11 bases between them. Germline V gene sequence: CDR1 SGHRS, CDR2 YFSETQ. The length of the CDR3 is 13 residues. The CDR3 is CASRLGGAYEQYF. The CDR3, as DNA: TGCGCCAGCAGGCTGGGCGGCGCCTACGAGCAGTACTTC.

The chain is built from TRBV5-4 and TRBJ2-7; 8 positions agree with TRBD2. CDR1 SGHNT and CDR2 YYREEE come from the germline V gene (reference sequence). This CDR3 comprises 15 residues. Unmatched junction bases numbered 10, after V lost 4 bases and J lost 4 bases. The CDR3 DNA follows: TGTGCCAGCAGCACCAAGGGGACTAGACCATACGAGCAGTACTTC. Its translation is CASSTKGTRPYEQYF.

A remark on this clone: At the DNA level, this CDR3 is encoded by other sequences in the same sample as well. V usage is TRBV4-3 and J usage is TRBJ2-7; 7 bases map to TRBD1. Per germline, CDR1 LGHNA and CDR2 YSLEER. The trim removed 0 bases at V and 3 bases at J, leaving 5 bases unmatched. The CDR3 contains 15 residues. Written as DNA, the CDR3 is TGCGCCAGCAGCCAAGATCCGGGACAGAGCTACGAGCAGTACTTC. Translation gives CASSQDPGQSYEQYF.

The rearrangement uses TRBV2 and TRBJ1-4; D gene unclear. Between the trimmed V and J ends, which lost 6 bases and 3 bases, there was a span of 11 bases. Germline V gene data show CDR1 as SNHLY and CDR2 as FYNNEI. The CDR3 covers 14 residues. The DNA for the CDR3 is TGTGCCAGCAGGGACCAAGGGCCTAATGAAAAACTGTTTTTT. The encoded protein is CASRDQGPNEKLFF.

CDR3 bases: TGTGCCAGCACTCCGGGAGGGAGTAATGAAAAACTGTTTTTT. Amino acid sequence: CASTPGGSNEKLFF. This chain uses TRBV27 with TRBJ1-4; D is unresolved. V gave up 7 bases and J gave up 4 bases, with 13 bases separating them. Looked up from germline, CDR1 is MNHEY and CDR2 is SMNVEV (reference sequence). The CDR3 totals 14 residues.

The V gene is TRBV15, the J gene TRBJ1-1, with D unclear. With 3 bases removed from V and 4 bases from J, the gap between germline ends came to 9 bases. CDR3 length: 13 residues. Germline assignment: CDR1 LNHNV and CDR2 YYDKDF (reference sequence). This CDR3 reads CATSRERLTEAFF. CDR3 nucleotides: TGTGCCACCAGCAGGGAGCGCCTCACTGAAGCTTTCTTT.